This TCR beta chain was profiled in a study of beta chain features in type 1 diabetes. Study results and caveats: In all four CD4+ subsets, TCRB CDR3 length was significantly, moderately reduced in type 1 diabetes.

This clone has only a few counts. What it binds is unknown. The germline V gene encodes CDR1 MDHEN and CDR2 SYDVKM. The CDR3 is 14 residues long. The ends lost 5 bases at V and 4 bases at J; junction bases unmatched: 3. CD45RO/CCR7/CD25/CD127/CD95/CD27 staining was used to isolate CD4+ naive, central memory, regulatory and stem cell-like memory cells by sorting. The authors reverse transcribed all of the isolated RNA, so sequencing captured expressed TCRB transcripts. Using immunoSEQ multiplex PCR, the repertoire was profiled, and TCRdb retains in-frame clones only, with some absent. The sample holds hundreds of thousands of clones, more than 13% seen once.

Sequences were obtained from naive CD4+ T cells from blood. The gene calls are TRBV28 and TRBJ2-5, with TRBD1 matching 11 bases. The TCR originated in a man aged 18-30 years with type 1 diabetes. The CDR3 sequence is CASSRTGGTETQYF. CDR3 sequence (DNA): TGTGCCAGCAGTCGGACAGGGGGCACAGAGACCCAGTACTTC.